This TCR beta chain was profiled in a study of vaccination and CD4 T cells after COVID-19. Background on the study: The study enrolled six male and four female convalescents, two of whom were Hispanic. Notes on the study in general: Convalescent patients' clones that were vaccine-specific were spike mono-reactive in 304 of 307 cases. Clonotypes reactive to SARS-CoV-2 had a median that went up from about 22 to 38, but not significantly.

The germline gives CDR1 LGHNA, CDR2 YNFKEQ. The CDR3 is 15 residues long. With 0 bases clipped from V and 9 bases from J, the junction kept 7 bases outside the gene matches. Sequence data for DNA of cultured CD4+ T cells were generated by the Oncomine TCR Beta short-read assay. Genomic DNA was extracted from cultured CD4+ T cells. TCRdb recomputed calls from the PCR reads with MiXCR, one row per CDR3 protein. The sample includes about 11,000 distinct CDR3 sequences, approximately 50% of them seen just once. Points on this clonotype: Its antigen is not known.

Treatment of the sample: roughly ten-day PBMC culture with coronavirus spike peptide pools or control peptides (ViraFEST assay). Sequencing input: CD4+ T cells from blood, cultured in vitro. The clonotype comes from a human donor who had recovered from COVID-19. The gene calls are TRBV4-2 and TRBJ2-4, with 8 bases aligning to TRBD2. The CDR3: CASSQDLTGGGIQYF. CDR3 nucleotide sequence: TGTGCCAGCAGCCAAGATTTGACCGGGGGGGGCATTCAGTACTTC.